A selection of T cell receptor beta chains follows, all from one sample in a study of blood T cells in healthy people across ages. TCRdb re-called the 5' RACE reads through MiXCR, storing one row per CDR3 protein. The profile covers 980,000 or so distinct CDR3 sequences, with 45% to 50% appearing a single time and roughly 13% taken by the ten largest. The sample comprised blood. These receptor sequences come from a young man in good health. Each CDR3 is given with its conserved first and last residue. D genes are given only for firm matches. Clone size is stated in some rows and not others, as once, few, many or a class when expanded.

>-|-|TRBJ2-7|TRBV29-1
CSVGQESEQYF
TGCAGCGTTGGGCAGGAAAGCGAGCAGTACTTC
>-|-|TRBJ1-2|TRBV6-2/TRBV6-3
CASSYAPRRYTF
TGTGCCAGCAGTTACGCCCCGCGACGCTACACCTTC
>-|once|TRBJ2-5|TRBV4-3
CASSPGQTLYQETQYF
TGCGCCAGCAGCCCCGGACAGACACTCTACCAAGAGACCCAGTACTTC
>-|-|TRBJ2-3|TRBV12-3/TRBV12-4
CASRQSGAVDTQYF
TGTGCCAGCAGACAATCAGGGGCGGTGGATACGCAGTATTTT
>TRBD1|-|TRBJ2-7|TRBV10-3
CAARRDSSYEQYF
TGTGCCGCACGCCGGGACAGCTCCTACGAGCAGTACTTC
>-|-|TRBJ2-5|TRBV20-1
CSARAGTEQYF
TGCAGTGCTAGAGCGGGCACGGAGCAGTACTTC
>-|once|TRBJ1-1|TRBV12-3/TRBV12-4
CASNPQGGNTEAFF
TGTGCCAGCAACCCGCAGGGTGGTAACACTGAAGCTTTCTTT
>-|-|TRBJ2-5|TRBV29-1
CSVEETQYF
TGCAGCGTTGAAGAGACCCAGTACTTC
>-|-|TRBJ2-3|TRBV7-9
CATEAQGGTDTQYF
TGTGCCACTGAAGCACAGGGCGGCACAGATACGCAGTATTTT
>TRBD1|-|TRBJ2-7|TRBV5-1
CASSFPRIIGQGASPPYEQYF
TGCGCCAGCAGCTTTCCACGTATCATAGGACAGGGGGCCAGCCCCCCTTACGAGCAGTACTTC
>TRBD2|few|TRBJ2-5|TRBV5-1
CASRLSSGGAGEQYF
TGCGCCAGCAGACTATCTAGCGGGGGTGCGGGAGAGCAGTACTTC
>TRBD2|few|TRBJ2-1|TRBV27
CASSLGGGADNEQFF
TGTGCCAGCAGTTTGGGCGGGGGGGCGGACAATGAGCAGTTCTTC
>-|-|TRBJ2-3|TRBV5-1
CASSAGASTDTQYF
TGCGCCAGCAGCGCCGGGGCATCCACAGATACGCAGTATTTT
>-|-|TRBJ2-7|TRBV30
CAWAGTYEQYF
TGTGCCTGGGCCGGCACCTACGAGCAGTACTTC
>-|few|TRBJ2-1|TRBV3-1
CASSQGASHQYNEQFF
TGTGCCAGCAGCCAAGGGGCTAGCCACCAATACAATGAGCAGTTCTTC
>-|few|TRBJ2-7|TRBV30
CAWNAYSYEQYF
TGTGCCTGGAACGCTTATTCCTACGAGCAGTACTTC
>TRBD1|-|TRBJ1-2|TRBV24-1
CATSSDRERYGYTF
TGTGCCACCAGTTCTGACAGGGAGCGCTATGGCTACACCTTC
>TRBD1|-|TRBJ1-2|TRBV20-1
CSAWTGGSLYGYTF
TGCAGTGCTTGGACAGGGGGAAGCCTCTATGGCTACACCTTC
>TRBD2|-|TRBJ2-1|TRBV7-2
CASSLAGLGVNEQFF
TGTGCCAGCAGCTTAGCGGGACTAGGAGTAAATGAGCAGTTCTTC
>TRBD2|-|TRBJ2-3|TRBV2
CASRPTEWTSGEADTQYF
TGTGCCAGCCGACCTACAGAATGGACTAGCGGGGAGGCAGATACGCAGTATTTT
>-|-|TRBJ2-7|TRBV6-2/TRBV6-3
CASSAGNRIYEQYF
TGTGCCAGCAGCGCCGGTAACAGGATATACGAGCAGTACTTC
>-|-|TRBJ2-5|TRBV9
CASSRNRAQETQYF
TGTGCCAGCAGTCGTAACCGGGCACAAGAGACCCAGTACTTC
>-|-|TRBJ2-7|TRBV27
CASNPLGGHEQYF
TGTGCCAGCAATCCCCTAGGGGGACACGAGCAGTACTTC
>-|-|TRBJ1-2|TRBV3-1
CASSRQGHYGYTF
TGTGCCAGCAGCCGGCAGGGACACTATGGCTACACCTTC
>-|-|TRBJ2-7|TRBV4-1
CASSGKMSSYEQYF
TGCGCCAGCAGCGGAAAAATGTCGAGCTACGAGCAGTACTTC
>TRBD2|few|TRBJ2-1|TRBV5-1
CASSRVSGGDEQFF
TGCGCCAGCAGCCGGGTAAGCGGGGGCGATGAGCAGTTCTTC
>TRBD1|-|TRBJ2-1|TRBV5-1
CASSLGDRNNEQFF
TGCGCCAGCAGCTTGGGGGACAGGAACAATGAGCAGTTCTTC
>TRBD1|-|TRBJ2-6|TRBV7-9
CASSSHLRGHGANVLTF
TGTGCCAGCAGCTCACACCTCAGGGGGCATGGGGCCAACGTCCTGACTTTC
>-|-|TRBJ2-7|TRBV20-1
CSATQGGEQYF
TGCAGTGCAACCCAGGGGGGAGAGCAGTACTTC
>-|-|TRBJ2-7|TRBV11-2
CASSLSSLNEQYF
TGTGCCAGCAGCCTATCATCCCTCAACGAGCAGTACTTC
>-|-|TRBJ2-6|TRBV29-1
CSVEANQGLSVSNVLTF
TGCAGCGTTGAAGCGAACCAGGGCCTAAGCGTATCCAACGTCCTGACTTTC
>-|many|TRBJ2-7|TRBV10-3
CAISEDRSSYEQYF
TGTGCCATCAGTGAGGATAGGAGCTCCTACGAGCAGTACTTC
>-|-|TRBJ1-2|TRBV3-1
CASSQDRRGEVGYTF
TGTGCCAGCAGCCAAGATCGAAGAGGGGAGGTTGGCTACACCTTC
>-|-|TRBJ2-1|TRBV7-2
CASSLWTSSYNEQFF
TGTGCCAGCAGCTTATGGACGAGCTCCTACAATGAGCAGTTCTTC
>-|-|TRBJ1-1|TRBV2
CASSEMRTNTEAFF
TGTGCCAGCAGTGAAATGCGTACGAACACTGAAGCTTTCTTT
>TRBD1|-|TRBJ2-1|TRBV5-1
CASSRPPGQGVSSYNEQFF
TGCGCCAGCAGCCGCCCGCCGGGACAGGGGGTAAGCTCCTACAATGAGCAGTTCTTC
>TRBD1|-|TRBJ2-7|TRBV7-6
CASSHGQEDPYEQYF
TGTGCCAGCAGCCACGGACAGGAGGACCCCTACGAGCAGTACTTC
>-|-|TRBJ1-2|TRBV20-1
CSARFTRPGSYGYTF
TGCAGTGCTAGGTTCACGCGGCCAGGCTCGTATGGCTACACCTTC
>-|-|TRBJ1-4|TRBV20-1
CSADGLNEKLFF
TGCAGTGCTGACGGGCTAAATGAAAAACTGTTTTTT
>TRBD2|-|TRBJ2-2|TRBV9
CASSLGAGGRTGELFF
TGTGCCAGCAGCCTCGGAGCGGGGGGCCGCACCGGGGAGCTGTTTTTT